This is a list of T cell receptor beta chains from one sample in a study of T cells in Graves' hyperthyroidism and ophthalmopathy. TCRdb passed the multiplex PCR reads through MiXCR, listing each CDR3 protein once. The sample records under 350,000 distinct CDR3 sequences, 12% to 15% being singletons. The sequenced material came from blood. The source is a woman aged 40 to 50 with Graves' hyperthyroidism. The CDR3 runs from the conserved cysteine through the conserved F or W. A D gene is named only where the DNA matches it firmly. Not every row has a clone size; where given, it reads once, few, many or a size class.

clone_size j_call v_call d_call cdr3_aa cdr3_nt
many TRBJ2-2 TRBV24-1 . CATQNWGDENTGELFF TGTGCCACCCAAAACTGGGGGGACGAAAACACCGGGGAGCTGTTTTTT
many TRBJ2-3 TRBV29-1 . CSVVDLFTDTQYF TGCAGCGTTGTAGATTTATTCACAGATACGCAGTATTTT
few TRBJ1-1 TRBV19 . CASSILPGMNTEAFF TGTGCCAGTAGTATTCTTCCGGGGATGAACACTGAAGCTTTCTTT
many TRBJ2-5 TRBV7-2 . CASSFPGGWKTQYF TGTGCCAGCAGCTTCCCAGGTGGTTGGAAGACCCAGTACTTC
many TRBJ2-2 TRBV7-2 TRBD2 CASSLMSSGSAGELFF TGTGCCAGCAGCTTAATGTCTAGCGGGAGCGCCGGGGAGCTGTTTTTT
many TRBJ2-3 TRBV20-1 TRBD2 CSAPTSGTDTQYF TGCAGTGCACCGACTAGCGGCACAGATACGCAGTATTTT
many TRBJ2-7 TRBV24-1 TRBD1 CATSTGQGLDEQYF TGTGCCACCAGTACGGGACAGGGGTTAGACGAGCAGTACTTC
. TRBJ2-1 TRBV5-1 TRBD1 CASSTPTGYNEQFF TGCGCCAGCAGCACCCCGACAGGGTACAATGAGCAGTTCTTC
many TRBJ2-7 TRBV14 . CASSQGPGSEQYF TGTGCCAGCAGCCAAGGACCAGGGAGCGAGCAGTACTTC
many TRBJ1-4 TRBV28 . CASSFAGAGEKLFF TGTGCCAGCAGTTTTGCAGGGGCGGGTGAAAAACTGTTTTTT
many TRBJ1-4 TRBV30 . CAWNPGSFNEKLFF TGTGCCTGGAACCCAGGGAGCTTTAATGAAAAACTGTTTTTT
. TRBJ2-1 TRBV18 . CASSPLGTPTLNEQFF TGTGCCAGCTCACCACTTGGGACACCTACCCTCAATGAGCAGTTCTTC
. TRBJ2-3 TRBV28 . CASKAPGPLVDTQYF TGTGCCAGTAAGGCCCCGGGACCTCTGGTTGATACGCAGTATTTT
many TRBJ2-3 TRBV28 . CASSTHQKIAGTDTQYF TGTGCCAGCAGTACCCACCAGAAGATAGCGGGCACAGATACGCAGTATTTT
many TRBJ2-7 TRBV12-3/TRBV12-4 . CASSLNRRAYEQYF TGTGCCAGCAGTTTGAATAGGAGGGCGTACGAGCAGTACTTC
. TRBJ2-7 TRBV18 TRBD2 CASSPGGLRGEQYF TGTGCCAGCTCACCAGGGGGACTACGAGGCGAGCAGTACTTC
many TRBJ1-5 TRBV20-1 TRBD1 CSARAGQGAQPQHF TGCAGTGCTAGAGCGGGACAGGGAGCACAGCCCCAGCATTTT
many TRBJ2-5 TRBV10-3 . CAISVTGETQYF TGTGCCATCAGTGTAACAGGAGAGACCCAGTACTTC
many TRBJ1-1 TRBV20-1 . CSARVGNTEAFF TGCAGTGCTAGAGTGGGGAACACTGAAGCTTTCTTT
few TRBJ2-7 TRBV6-1 TRBD2 CASSQKGGTTSTYEQYF TGTGCCAGCAGTCAGAAGGGCGGGACTACCAGTACCTACGAGCAGTACTTC
many TRBJ2-4 TRBV19 . CASSIRGGGAQNIQYF TGTGCCAGTAGTATTCGGGGCGGGGGCGCCCAAAACATTCAGTACTTC
. TRBJ2-6 TRBV4-1 . CASSHPSRDARFSGANVLTF TGCGCCAGCAGCCACCCCAGCCGGGACGCCCGTTTCTCTGGGGCCAACGTCCTGACTTTC
many TRBJ2-3 TRBV6-1 . CASSEGQARTDTQYF TGTGCCAGCAGTGAAGGTCAGGCCCGCACAGATACGCAGTATTTT
many TRBJ2-6 TRBV11-2 TRBD1 CASSGTGSGANVLTF TGTGCCAGCAGCGGGACAGGGTCTGGGGCCAACGTCCTGACTTTC
. TRBJ2-1 TRBV6-2/TRBV6-3 . CASNEGEQFF TGTGCCAGCAACGAGGGTGAGCAGTTCTTC
many TRBJ1-2 TRBV3-1 . CASSRFPDNYGYTF TGTGCCAGCAGCCGTTTCCCAGATAACTATGGCTACACCTTC
many TRBJ2-5 TRBV28 TRBD2 CASSSPGLAGGGETQYF TGTGCCAGCAGTTCGCCGGGACTAGCGGGAGGGGGGGAGACCCAGTACTTC
. TRBJ2-5 TRBV12-3/TRBV12-4 TRBD2 CASSAGTSGSGTQYF TGTGCCAGCAGTGCCGGGACTAGCGGGAGCGGGACCCAGTACTTC
few TRBJ2-7 TRBV7-9 . CASSLGGVRSYEQYF TGTGCCAGCAGCTTAGGGGGCGTCAGGAGCTACGAGCAGTACTTC
many TRBJ2-7 TRBV29-1 . CSVEREQYF TGCAGCGTTGAGCGGGAGCAGTACTTC
. TRBJ1-1 TRBV12-3/TRBV12-4 . CASITTGQTEAFF TGTGCCAGCATTACTACAGGGCAGACTGAAGCTTTCTTT
many TRBJ2-1 TRBV11-3 TRBD1 CASSLERGPREQFF TGTGCCAGCAGTTTAGAGAGGGGGCCCCGTGAGCAGTTCTTC
many TRBJ2-7 TRBV20-1 . CSARQGGEQYF TGCAGTGCTAGACAGGGGGGCGAGCAGTACTTC
many TRBJ2-3 TRBV12-3/TRBV12-4 . CASSLVSSTDTQYF TGTGCCAGCAGTTTAGTCTCTAGCACAGATACGCAGTATTTT
many TRBJ1-1 TRBV7-9 . CASSLVMVGNTEAFF TGTGCCAGCAGCTTAGTAATGGTAGGGAACACTGAAGCTTTCTTT
many TRBJ2-2 TRBV27 TRBD1 CASSFHPGTANTGELFF TGTGCCAGCAGTTTCCACCCCGGGACAGCGAACACCGGGGAGCTGTTTTTT
. TRBJ2-5 TRBV5-1 . CASSPGWDQETQYF TGCGCCAGCAGCCCGGGGTGGGACCAAGAGACCCAGTACTTC
few TRBJ2-1 TRBV5-1 . CASRAESSYNEQFF TGCGCCAGCAGGGCTGAGAGCTCCTACAATGAGCAGTTCTTC
few TRBJ2-5 TRBV30 TRBD2 CAWTSGGQETQYF TGTGCCTGGACTAGCGGGGGCCAAGAGACCCAGTACTTC
. TRBJ2-7 TRBV18 . CASSRGREPWYEQYF TGTGCCAGCTCGAGGGGACGGGAGCCCTGGTACGAGCAGTACTTC
many TRBJ2-6 TRBV11-2 . CASRFMGISGANVLTF TGTGCCAGCAGGTTTATGGGGATCTCTGGGGCCAACGTCCTGACTTTC
. TRBJ2-7 TRBV28 TRBD1 CASSLGTGVGEQYF TGTGCCAGCAGTCTCGGGACAGGTGTTGGAGAGCAGTACTTC
. TRBJ1-1 TRBV7-6 . CASSLDRDHAEAFF TGTGCCAGCAGCTTAGACAGGGACCACGCTGAAGCTTTCTTT
. TRBJ1-4 TRBV20-1 TRBD1 CSARVDRGINEKLFF TGCAGTGCTAGGGTCGACAGGGGTATTAATGAAAAACTGTTTTTT
many TRBJ1-3 TRBV20-1 . CSAISGNTIYF TGCAGTGCTATCTCCGGAAACACCATATATTTT
few TRBJ2-2 TRBV7-7 . CASGLGPSANTGELFF TGTGCTAGCGGCTTAGGCCCGAGCGCGAACACCGGGGAGCTGTTTTTT
many TRBJ1-2 TRBV28 . CASQRGSHGYTF TGTGCCAGTCAACGGGGTTCCCATGGCTACACCTTC
many TRBJ1-1 TRBV3-1 TRBD1 CASRERDRAFF TGTGCCAGCAGAGAACGGGACAGGGCTTTCTTT
many TRBJ1-4 TRBV24-1 . CATRLGRRNEKLFF TGTGCCACCAGACTGGGACGGCGTAATGAAAAACTGTTTTTT